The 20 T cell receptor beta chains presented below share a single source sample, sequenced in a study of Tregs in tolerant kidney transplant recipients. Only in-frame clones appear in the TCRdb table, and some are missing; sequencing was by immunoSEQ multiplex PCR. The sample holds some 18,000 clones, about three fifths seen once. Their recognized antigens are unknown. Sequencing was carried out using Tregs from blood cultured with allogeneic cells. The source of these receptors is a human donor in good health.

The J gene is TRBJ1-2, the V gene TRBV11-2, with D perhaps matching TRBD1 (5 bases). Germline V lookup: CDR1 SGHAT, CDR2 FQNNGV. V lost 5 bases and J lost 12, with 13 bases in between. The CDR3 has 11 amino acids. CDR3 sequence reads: CASSTGGSHTF. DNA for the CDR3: TGTGCCAGCAGCACCGGGGGTTCCCACACCTTC. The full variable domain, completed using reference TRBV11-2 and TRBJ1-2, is EAGVAQSPRYKIIEKRQSVAFWCNPISGHATLYWYQQILGQGPKLLIQFQNNGVVDDSQLPKDRFSAERLKGVDSTLKIQPAKLEDSAVYLCASSTGGSHTFGSGTRLTVV.

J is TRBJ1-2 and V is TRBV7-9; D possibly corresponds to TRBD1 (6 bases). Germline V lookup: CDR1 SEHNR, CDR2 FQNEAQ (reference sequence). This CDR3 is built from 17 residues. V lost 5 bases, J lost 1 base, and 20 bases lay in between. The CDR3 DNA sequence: TGTGCCAGCAGCCCCGAAACAGGGCGAGTTCTTAACTATGGCTACACCTTC. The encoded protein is CASSPETGRVLNYGYTF. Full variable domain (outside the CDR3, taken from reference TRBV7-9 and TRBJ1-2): DTGVSQNPRHKITKRGQNVTFRCDPISEHNRLYWYRQTLGQGPEFLTYFQNEAQLEKSRLLSDRFSAERPKGSFSTLEIQRTEQGDSAMYLCASSPETGRVLNYGYTFGSGTRLTVV.

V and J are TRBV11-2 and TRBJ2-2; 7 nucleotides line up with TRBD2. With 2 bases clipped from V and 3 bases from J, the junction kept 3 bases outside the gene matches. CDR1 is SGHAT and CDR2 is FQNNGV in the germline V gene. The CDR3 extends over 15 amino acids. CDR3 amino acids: CASSLTGGHTGELFF. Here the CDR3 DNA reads TGTGCCAGCAGCTTAACGGGGGGACACACCGGGGAGCTGTTTTTT.

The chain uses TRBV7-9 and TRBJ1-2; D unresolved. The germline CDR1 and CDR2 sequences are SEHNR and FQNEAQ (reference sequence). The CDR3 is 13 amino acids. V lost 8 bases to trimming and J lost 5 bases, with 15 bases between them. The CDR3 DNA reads TGTGCCAGCCAACCCCGGAATCATTATGGCTACACCTTC. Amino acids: CASQPRNHYGYTF.

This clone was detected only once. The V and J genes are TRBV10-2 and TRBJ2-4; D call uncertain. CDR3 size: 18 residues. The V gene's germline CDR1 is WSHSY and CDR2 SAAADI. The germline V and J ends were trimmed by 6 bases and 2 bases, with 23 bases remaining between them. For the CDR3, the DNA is TGCGCCAGCAGGGCGCAGGTCGCTCTAGTCGATTCCAAAAACATTCAGTACTTC. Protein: CASRAQVALVDSKNIQYF.

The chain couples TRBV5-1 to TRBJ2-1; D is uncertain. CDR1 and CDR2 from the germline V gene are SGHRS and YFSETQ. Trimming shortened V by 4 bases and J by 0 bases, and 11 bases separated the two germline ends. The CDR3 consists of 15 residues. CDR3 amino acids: CASSPRPSSYNEQFF. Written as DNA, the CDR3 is TGCGCCAGCAGCCCCCGTCCCAGCTCCTACAATGAGCAGTTCTTC.

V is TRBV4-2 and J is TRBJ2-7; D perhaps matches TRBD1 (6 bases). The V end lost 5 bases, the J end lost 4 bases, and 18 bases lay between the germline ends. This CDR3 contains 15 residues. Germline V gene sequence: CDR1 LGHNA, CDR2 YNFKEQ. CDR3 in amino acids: CASSVNPDSRYEQYF. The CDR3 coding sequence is TGTGCCAGCAGCGTTAACCCGGACAGTAGGTACGAGCAGTACTTC.

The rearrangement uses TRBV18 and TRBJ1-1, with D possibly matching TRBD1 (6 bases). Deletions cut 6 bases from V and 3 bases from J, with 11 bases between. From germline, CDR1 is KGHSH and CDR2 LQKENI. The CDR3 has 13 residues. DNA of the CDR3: TGTGCCAGCTCCAGGGGAGTGGACACTGAAGCTTTCTTT. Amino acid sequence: CASSRGVDTEAFF.

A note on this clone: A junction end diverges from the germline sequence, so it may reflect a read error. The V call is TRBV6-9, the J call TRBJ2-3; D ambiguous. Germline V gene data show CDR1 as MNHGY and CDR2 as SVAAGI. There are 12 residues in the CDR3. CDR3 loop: CATSRSTDTQYF. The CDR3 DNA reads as TGTGCCACCAGTCGGAGCACAGATACGCAGTATTTT.

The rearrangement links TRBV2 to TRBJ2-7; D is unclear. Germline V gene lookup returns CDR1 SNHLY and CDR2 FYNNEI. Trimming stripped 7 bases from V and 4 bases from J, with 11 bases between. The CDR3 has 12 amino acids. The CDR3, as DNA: TGTGCCAGCAACTGGGGAAGGTACGAGCAGTACTTC. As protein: CASNWGRYEQYF.

The CDR3 region has the DNA TGCGCCAGCAGCTTGGGTCCCCTGAGGCCCCAGCATTTT. Translating gives CASSLGPLRPQHF. The chain recombines TRBV5-1 with TRBJ1-5; no clear D. The CDR3 extends over 13 amino acids. Germline V gene data show CDR1 as SGHRS and CDR2 as YFSETQ. Trimming removed 0 bases from V and 9 bases from J, with 10 bases in between.

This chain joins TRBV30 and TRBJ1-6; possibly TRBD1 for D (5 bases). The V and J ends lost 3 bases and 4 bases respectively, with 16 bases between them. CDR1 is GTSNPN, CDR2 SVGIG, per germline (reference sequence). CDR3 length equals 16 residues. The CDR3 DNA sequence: TGTGCCTGGAGGCCCGGGACCCAGTGGTATAATTCACCCCTCCACTTT. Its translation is CAWRPGTQWYNSPLHF.

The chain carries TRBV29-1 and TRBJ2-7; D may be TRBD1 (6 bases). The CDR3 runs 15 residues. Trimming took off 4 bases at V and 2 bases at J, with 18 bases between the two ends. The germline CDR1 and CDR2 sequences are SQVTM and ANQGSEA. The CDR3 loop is CSVVGTKQAAYEQYF. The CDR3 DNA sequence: TGCAGCGTTGTGGGGACAAAACAAGCGGCCTACGAGCAGTACTTC.

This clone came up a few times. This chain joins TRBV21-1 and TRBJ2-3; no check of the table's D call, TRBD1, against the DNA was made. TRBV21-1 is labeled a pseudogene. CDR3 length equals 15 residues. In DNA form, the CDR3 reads TGTGCCAGCAGCCCCCGTTCACCAGGGGCAGATACGCAGTATTTT. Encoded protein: CASSPRSPGADTQYF.

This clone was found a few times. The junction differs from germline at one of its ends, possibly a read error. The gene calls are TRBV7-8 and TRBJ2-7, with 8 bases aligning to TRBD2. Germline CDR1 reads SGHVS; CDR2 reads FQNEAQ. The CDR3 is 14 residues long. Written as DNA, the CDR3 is TGTGCCAGCAGCCTAGCGGGTGGATTATACGAGCAGTACTTC. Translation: CASSLAGGLYEQYF.

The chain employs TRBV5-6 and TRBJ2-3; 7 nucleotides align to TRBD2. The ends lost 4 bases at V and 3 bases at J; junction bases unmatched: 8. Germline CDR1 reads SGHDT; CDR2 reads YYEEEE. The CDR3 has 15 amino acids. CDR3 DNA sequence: TGTGCCAGCAGCGGTAGCGGGTATTGGACAGATACGCAGTATTTT. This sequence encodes CASSGSGYWTDTQYF.

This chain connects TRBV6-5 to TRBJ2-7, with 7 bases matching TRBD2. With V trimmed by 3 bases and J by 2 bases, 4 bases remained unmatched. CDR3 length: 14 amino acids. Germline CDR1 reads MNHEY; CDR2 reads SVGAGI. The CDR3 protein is CASSYEGLTYEQYF. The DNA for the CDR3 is TGTGCCAGCAGTTATGAGGGACTAACCTACGAGCAGTACTTC.

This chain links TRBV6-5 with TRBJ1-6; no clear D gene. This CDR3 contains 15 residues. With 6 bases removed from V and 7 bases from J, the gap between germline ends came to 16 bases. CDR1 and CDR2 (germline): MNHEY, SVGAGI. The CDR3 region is CASRLIPRENSPLHF. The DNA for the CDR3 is TGTGCCAGCAGACTGATCCCCCGGGAGAATTCACCCCTCCACTTT.

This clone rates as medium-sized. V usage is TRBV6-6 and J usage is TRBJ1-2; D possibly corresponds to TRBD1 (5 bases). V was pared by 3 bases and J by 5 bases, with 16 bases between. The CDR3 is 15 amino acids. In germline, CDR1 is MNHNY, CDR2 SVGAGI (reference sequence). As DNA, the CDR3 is TGTGCCAGCAGTTATCAACAGGTTTCAGGGTATGGCTACACCTTC. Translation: CASSYQQVSGYGYTF.

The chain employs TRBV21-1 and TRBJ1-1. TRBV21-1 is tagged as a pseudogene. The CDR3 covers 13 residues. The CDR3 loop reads CAIGGVGLTEAFF. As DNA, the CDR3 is TGTGCCATAGGGGGGGTAGGATTGACTGAAGCTTTCTTT.